This TCR beta chain stems from a study of post-analysis software for immune sequencing data (dated by TCRdb to between 2014 and 2017). Study-level background: Recorded disease courses included relapsing-remitting, secondary progressive and progressive-relapsing multiple sclerosis, with some patients lacking subtype annotation. The patient repertoires were set against about 12 previously published healthy control repertoires from donors whose ages ranged from about 6 to 26 years. A subset of samples was prepared in parallel using single-end sample barcoding, then pooled and co-amplified after Illumina adapter ligation.

Library preparation was by PCR. Sequenced on an Illumina HiSeq 2500. Unique molecular identifiers were incorporated into TCR beta cDNA libraries to reduce PCR and sequencing biases. Some 500,000 cDNA molecules were obtained for every 1 to 10 million input T cells, so each molecule roughly corresponded to one T cell. Patient libraries were prepared and sequenced with the same protocol used for the earlier healthy control dataset. Within a given batch, samples were prepared together, multiplexed and sequenced on the same HiSeq lane. The paper's processing steps were these. MIGEC handled the raw barcoded reads, throwing out single-read molecular identifier groups before consensus assembly and CDR3 extraction. Clonotype tables were post-analysed with VDJtools, normalizing diversity by down-sampling all datasets to the smallest sample size. In repertoire overlap clustering, CDR3 amino acid sequences, but not nucleotide sequences, were matched to correct batch-related cross-sample contamination. TCRdb took the public reads, trimmed them with fastp at Q25, ran MiXCR for clone calling and kept in-frame beta chains. Rows with a matching CDR3 protein are joined into one entry that keeps the most common DNA and genes. The V and J calls and clone size are TCRdb's, not the authors'. Here the sample has roughly 700,000 distinct CDR3 sequences; just under 30% occur a single time. The top ten constitute more than 0.45% of the sample.

Summary of the overall study and its limitations: Compared with controls, multiple sclerosis patients had significantly lower normalized Chao1 diversity, a finding suggesting substantial peripheral T-cell clonal expansion. Significantly higher frequencies in patients than in controls were found for five or six TRBV segments, including TRBV5-6, TRBV5-1 and TRBV20-1. The multiple sclerosis patient group was slightly younger than the control group. Strong co-clustering of samples prepared in the same batch was shown by direct clustering with F measure, prompting a batch-effect correction.

The germline ends are 10 bases apart after V is trimmed by 0 bases and J by 9 bases. Including the terminal cysteine and phenylalanine, the CDR3 comprises 13 residues. Just the 39-base CDR3 DNA is kept, in frame starting at base 1. CDR1 and CDR2, per the germline V gene, are SGDLS and YYNGEE. In its sample, this clonotype was seen a few times. Its specific antigen is unknown. There are no base qualities to consult, and no much larger clone falls within one base. TCR beta repertoires were profiled from peripheral blood of 10 to 15 young patients with multiple sclerosis to demonstrate the VDJtools post-analysis software. The multiple sclerosis patients were children and adolescents between roughly 6 and 16 years of age.

The TCR sequence derives from a girl aged 10-17 years with multiple sclerosis. Sequences were obtained from blood. The V and J genes are TRBV9 and TRBJ2-1, with a tentative D gene TRBD2 over 6 matching bases. The nucleotides read TGTGCCAGCAGCGTAGCCGGGAGCGGTGAGCAGTTCTTC. It specifies CASSVAGSGEQFF.